This T cell receptor beta chain was documented in a study of T cell responses to AZD1222 COVID-19 vaccine. This clone was recorded once. Its specificity is not known. Second doses were pooled across both intervals (about 4 or about 12 weeks). Study findings and constraints: Females made up more of the donors, who were largely white British, and clonal diversity may have come out too low. At baseline, just a handful of AZD1222 recipients tested seropositive.

Looked up from germline, CDR1 is DFQATT and CDR2 is SNEGSKA (reference sequence). The CDR3 consists of 11 residues. Trimming left V 7 bases short and J 3 bases short, with 9 bases between. This table comes from immunoSEQ multiplex PCR, and its TCRdb copy is limited to in-frame clones, with some not included. The table records more than 85,000 clones, 88% of them present only once. The origin of this receptor is an adult who received the AZD1222 COVID-19 vaccine. The chain is built from TRBV20-1 and TRBJ1-1; D gene ambiguous. The sequences come from peripheral blood, collected 28 days after the second AZD1222 dose. The CDR3 region has the DNA TGCAGTGGAAGGGAGGACACTGAAGCTTTCTTT. This gives the protein CSGREDTEAFF.